Described below is a single TCR beta chain sequence and its context. This entry belongs to a study of identical twins. TCRdb re-called the 5' RACE reads with MiXCR, one entry per CDR3 protein. The repertoire holds around 450,000 distinct CDR3 sequences, with more than 13% as singletons. Germline V CDR1 and CDR2: SGHDT, YYEEEE. This CDR3 has 13 residues. V lost 1 base and J lost 7, with 9 bases in between. These sequences were also reported in another study, on yellow fever vaccine responses in identical twins.

Sequenced: CD4+ T cells sorted from blood. The TCR sequence derives from a woman between 18 and 30 years old in good health. The chain couples TRBV5-6 to TRBJ1-5; D might be TRBD1 (5 bases). The CDR3 nucleotides read TGTGCCAGCAGCTTGCAGGGTACCCAGCCCCAGCATTTT. Amino acid sequence: CASSLQGTQPQHF.